Each of the 27 T cell receptor beta chains below was sequenced from the same sample in a study of beta chain features in type 1 diabetes. The investigators reverse transcribed all of the isolated RNA, so they sequenced expressed TCRB transcripts. Using immunoSEQ multiplex PCR, the repertoire was profiled, and TCRdb retains in-frame clones only, with some absent. Of approximately 140,000 clones in the sample, 6.9% are singletons; the top ten hold about 1.5%. The sample consisted of central memory CD4+ T cells from blood. The origin of the receptors is a woman in her 30s in good health.

This clone came up many times. V gene TRBV7-2 combines with J gene TRBJ2-7; 7 bases line up with TRBD2. The J segment lost 5 bases and the V segment lost 2 bases, leaving 9 bases of the junction unmatched. The length of the CDR3 is 15 residues. Germline V gives CDR1 SGHTA, CDR2 FQGNSA. Written as DNA, the CDR3 is TGTGCCAGCAGCTTACAAGGCGGGAGAGTCGACGAGCAGTACTTC. This gives the protein CASSLQGGRVDEQYF.

The chain couples TRBV10-3 to TRBJ2-1; 7 positions agree with TRBD2. Per germline, CDR1 ENHRY and CDR2 SYGVKD. There are 14 residues in the CDR3. Losses at the gene ends were 7 bases for V and 0 bases for J; bases not matched to a gene: 3. Here the CDR3 reads CAINAGDSYNEQFF. CDR3 DNA: TGTGCCATCAACGCGGGAGACTCCTACAATGAGCAGTTCTTC.

This clone was seen only a few times. V gene TRBV10-3 combines with J gene TRBJ2-7; 12 bases align to TRBD2. The CDR3 is 14 residues long. Germline V lookup: CDR1 ENHRY, CDR2 SYGVKD. The junction had 5 bases not matched to a gene; V was cut back by 6 bases and J by 5 bases. The CDR3 here is CAISPLAGGHEQYF. The CDR3, as DNA: TGTGCCATCAGCCCACTAGCGGGAGGACACGAGCAGTACTTC.

This clone was seen more than once but under ten times. The V and J genes are TRBV11-2 and TRBJ2-1; TRBD1 matches 9 bases. The CDR3 has 13 amino acids. Germline CDR1 and CDR2: SGHAT and FQNNGV. V was clipped by 5 bases and J by 12 bases; unmatched bases: 8. The DNA for the CDR3 is TGTGCCAGCAGCCCGAATTCGGACAGGGGGCAGTTCTTC. This gives the protein CASSPNSDRGQFF.

The chain uses TRBV7-9 and TRBJ2-3; 9 bases map to TRBD1. The CDR3 is 15 residues long. The germline gives CDR1 SEHNR, CDR2 FQNEAQ (reference sequence). V trimming: 3 bases; J trimming: 2 bases; junction bases outside the gene matches: 3. The CDR3 DNA reads TGTGCCAGCAGCTTGGACAGGGGCCTCACAGATACGCAGTATTTT. Amino acids: CASSLDRGLTDTQYF.

The chain carries TRBV29-1 and TRBJ1-3, with TRBD1 identical over 9 bases. Germline V gene sequence: CDR1 SQVTM, CDR2 ANQGSEA. Unmatched junction bases numbered 7, after V lost 6 bases and J lost 4 bases. This CDR3 is built from 14 residues. The CDR3 spells CSVAPQGAGNTIYF. The CDR3 bases are TGCAGCGTCGCGCCACAGGGGGCAGGAAACACCATATATTTT.

This clone was counted between two and nine times. The chain combines TRBV5-4 with TRBJ2-7, with D maybe TRBD1 (5 bases). The length of the CDR3 is 13 residues. Trimming took off 0 bases at V and 3 bases at J, with 7 bases between the two ends. Germline CDR1 SGHNT, CDR2 YYREEE (reference sequence). Here the CDR3 reads CASSLGQLYEQYF. CDR3 DNA: TGTGCCAGCAGCTTGGGACAGCTCTACGAGCAGTACTTC.

This clone has only a few counts. The chain has TRBV28 and TRBJ2-4; TRBD2 matches at 9 bases. The junction had 6 bases not matched to a gene; V was cut back by 2 bases and J by 7 bases. The germline V gene encodes CDR1 MDHEN and CDR2 SYDVKM. This CDR3 spans 15 amino acids. CDR3 in amino acids: CASSLLAAGGNIQYF. The DNA of the CDR3 is TGTGCCAGCAGTTTACTGGCAGCGGGAGGTAACATTCAGTACTTC.

The chain recombines TRBV28 with TRBJ1-2; TRBD1 matches 8 bases. This CDR3 has 13 amino acids. The V segment lost 10 bases and the J segment 2 bases; nucleotides outside the gene matches: 6. Germline V gene data show CDR1 as MDHEN and CDR2 as SYDVKM. The CDR3 coding sequence is TGTGCCACGGACAGGGAGGGGAACTATGGCTACACCTTC. It translates to CATDREGNYGYTF.

This clone was seen more than once but under ten times. V gene TRBV7-3 combines with J gene TRBJ1-2; D unresolved. This CDR3 is built from 14 residues. Trimming took 3 bases from V and 8 from J, leaving 16 bases between them. Germline CDR1 reads SGHTA; CDR2 reads FQGTGA. The CDR3 DNA is TGTGCCAGCAGCTTCCCGGCCGGACCGGGGGGCTACACCTTC. It yields the protein CASSFPAGPGGYTF. The full variable domain, with the rest looked up from reference TRBV7-3 and TRBJ1-2, is GAGVSQTPSNKVTEKGKYVELRCDPISGHTALYWYRQSLGQGPEFLIYFQGTGAADDSGLPNDRFFAVRPEGSVSTLKIQRTERGDSAVYLCASSFPAGPGGYTFGSGTRLTVV.

This clone was seen more than once but under ten times. V gene TRBV7-8 combines with J gene TRBJ2-5; 8 nucleotides line up with TRBD1. CDR1 and CDR2 from the germline V gene are SGHVS and FQNEAQ. With V trimmed by 5 bases and J by 5 bases, 7 bases remained unmatched. There are 14 residues in the CDR3. The CDR3 protein is CASSPQGAWETQYF. The CDR3 DNA follows: TGTGCCAGCAGCCCGCAGGGGGCTTGGGAGACCCAGTACTTC.

This clone has just a few counts. This chain joins TRBV2 and TRBJ1-1; D is possibly TRBD1 (6 bases). Germline assignment: CDR1 SNHLY and CDR2 FYNNEI. Trimming cost V 7 bases and J 1 base, with 10 bases left between them. The CDR3 covers 13 residues. CDR3 sequence (DNA): TGTGCCAGCAAGATGGACAGGAACACTGAAGCTTTCTTT. This codes for CASKMDRNTEAFF.

The V gene is TRBV4-3, the J gene TRBJ2-3; 9 nucleotides agree with TRBD2. The CDR3 covers 16 residues. Germline CDR1 LGHNA, CDR2 YSLEER. With V trimmed by 4 bases and J by 0 bases, 5 bases remained unmatched. The CDR3 reads CASSLQREVSTDTQYF. DNA for the CDR3: TGCGCCAGCAGCCTGCAGCGGGAGGTCAGCACAGATACGCAGTATTTT.

The chain combines TRBV9 with TRBJ2-7; tentatively, D is TRBD2 (5 bases). The germline CDR1 and CDR2 sequences are SGDLS and YYNGEE. Trimming shortened V by 3 bases and J by 3 bases, and 16 bases separated the two germline ends. CDR3 length equals 15 residues. CDR3 sequence (DNA): TGTGCCAGCAGCGAAGACCTGGCCGAGGGCTACGAGCAGTACTTC. Residues: CASSEDLAEGYEQYF.

This clone was recorded a few times. The chain links TRBV5-1 to TRBJ2-1; tentatively, D is TRBD1 (8 bases). Germline lookup yields CDR1 SGHRS and CDR2 YFSETQ. This CDR3 has 15 amino acids. V was cut by 5 bases and J by 4 bases, with 16 bases left in between. The DNA for the CDR3 is TGCGCCAGCAGTTCGACAGGGGAGGGATACAATGAGCAGTTCTTC. The encoded protein is CASSSTGEGYNEQFF.

The table lists this clone with many counts. The chain combines TRBV30 with TRBJ1-3, with 7 bases that match TRBD1. After removal of 2 bases from V and 2 bases from J, the junction contained 3 bases not matched to a gene. The CDR3 length is 14 residues. From germline, CDR1 is GTSNPN and CDR2 SVGIG (reference sequence). CDR3: CAWSTGTAGNTIYF. The CDR3 bases are TGTGCCTGGAGTACAGGGACAGCTGGAAACACCATATATTTT.

The table lists this clone with a few counts. The chain has TRBV4-2 and TRBJ1-4, with 9 bases fitting TRBD1. The junction had 1 base not matched to a gene; V was cut back by 0 bases and J by 8 bases. This CDR3 region has 14 residues. Germline lookup yields CDR1 LGHNA and CDR2 YNFKEQ. The CDR3 nucleotides read TGTGCCAGCAGCCAAGAAGGGACAGGGGAAAAACTGTTTTTT. Encoded protein: CASSQEGTGEKLFF.

In this sample, this clone turned up a few times. The rearrangement links TRBV5-6 to TRBJ1-5; TRBD1 is a possible D gene (6 bases). V lost 3 bases, J lost 7 bases, and 8 bases lay in between. This CDR3 has 12 residues. Germline V gene data show CDR1 as SGHDT and CDR2 as YYEEEE. CDR3 sequence reads: CASSSGQQPQHF. The CDR3 nucleotides are TGTGCCAGCAGCTCGGGACAACAGCCCCAGCATTTT. The full variable domain, with the rest looked up from reference TRBV5-6 and TRBJ1-5, is DAGVTQSPTHLIKTRGQQVTLRCSPKSGHDTVSWYQQALGQGPQFIFQYYEEEERQRGNFPDRFSGHQFPNYSSELNVNALLLGDSALYLCASSSGQQPQHFGDGTRLSIL.

This clone has a count of ten or more. V is TRBV27 and J is TRBJ2-5; D is ambiguous. This CDR3 has 11 residues. Germline assignment: CDR1 MNHEY and CDR2 SMNVEV (reference sequence). V lost 6 bases and J 0 bases, leaving 2 bases between the germline ends. CDR3 DNA: TGTGCCAGCAGCTACCAAGAGACCCAGTACTTC. This encodes CASSYQETQYF.

This clone was counted only a few times. V gene TRBV6-6 combines with J gene TRBJ2-7; D perhaps matches TRBD2 (6 bases). This CDR3 is 14 amino acids long. Per the germline V gene, CDR1 is MNHNY and CDR2 is SVGAGI (reference sequence). Trimming took off 7 bases at V and 6 bases at J, with 19 bases between the two ends. The CDR3 loop reads CASTGTLPRSEQYF. The CDR3, as DNA: TGTGCCAGCACCGGGACTCTTCCTCGGAGCGAGCAGTACTTC.

This clone has ten or more counts. Different DNA sequences within this sample yield the same CDR3. The chain is built from TRBV5-1 and TRBJ1-5; 9 bases align to TRBD1. This CDR3 is built from 14 residues. The junction had 2 bases not matched to a gene; V was cut back by 3 bases and J by 4 bases. From germline, CDR1 is SGHRS and CDR2 YFSETQ. As DNA, the CDR3 is TGCGCCAGCAGCTGGGGACAGGGTAATCAGCCCCAGCATTTT. Encoded protein: CASSWGQGNQPQHF.

There are a few counts of this clone. The rearrangement uses TRBV28 and TRBJ1-2, with D tentatively TRBD1 (5 bases). Trimming pared 6 bases from V and 5 bases from J, leaving 16 bases between. Germline CDR1 reads MDHEN; CDR2 reads SYDVKM. The CDR3 has 14 residues. The CDR3 loop is CASRPPGARYGYTF. Here the CDR3 DNA reads TGTGCCAGCAGGCCTCCTGGGGCGCGTTATGGCTACACCTTC.

This clone was seen only a few times. The genes are TRBV5-1 and TRBJ1-3; no clear D gene. The CDR3 runs 14 residues. V was shortened by 0 bases and J by 10 bases, with 14 bases between the two germline ends. Germline V gene data show CDR1 as SGHRS and CDR2 as YFSETQ. The chain's CDR3 is CASSLDSQPRTIYF. CDR3 nucleotide sequence: TGCGCCAGCAGCTTGGACAGTCAACCGAGAACCATATATTTT.

This clone occurred many times. V gene TRBV28 combines with J gene TRBJ2-4, with TRBD1 matching over 7 bases. The germline gives CDR1 MDHEN, CDR2 SYDVKM. V dropped 2 bases and J dropped 7; count of bases not matched to a gene: 8. The CDR3 covers 15 residues. The CDR3 here is CASSLRTGRGNIQYF. The CDR3 DNA reads as TGTGCCAGCAGTTTAAGGACAGGCCGTGGTAACATTCAGTACTTC.

This clone has a handful of counts. The chain couples TRBV28 to TRBJ2-2; 9 positions match TRBD1. From germline, CDR1 is MDHEN and CDR2 SYDVKM. The CDR3 contains 14 residues. J gave up 5 bases and V 6 bases, and 4 bases lay outside the gene matches. The CDR3 nucleotides are TGTGCCAGCAGGGGACAGGGTTGGACCGGGGAGCTGTTTTTT. Amino acid sequence: CASRGQGWTGELFF. The whole variable domain, remainder taken from reference TRBV28 and TRBJ2-2, is DVKVTQSSRYLVKRTGEKVFLECVQDMDHENMFWYRQDPGLGLRLIYFSYDVKMKEKGDIPEGYSVSREKKERFSLILESASTNQTSMYLCASRGQGWTGELFFGEGSRLTVL.

The sample holds a few counts of this clone. This rearrangement joins TRBV9 to TRBJ2-1, with 14 bases identical to TRBD2. The V gene end was trimmed by 0 bases and the J gene end by 4 bases; junction bases not matched to a gene: 12. Germline V lookup: CDR1 SGDLS, CDR2 YYNGEE. This CDR3 has 20 residues. The CDR3 protein is CASSVDPGTSGSSKYNEQFF. For the CDR3, the DNA is TGTGCCAGCAGCGTAGATCCCGGGACTAGCGGGAGTTCTAAATACAATGAGCAGTTCTTC.

This clone was counted only a few times. The chain joins TRBV6-6 to TRBJ2-2, with TRBD1 matching 8 bases. The V segment lost 7 bases and the J segment 1 base; nucleotides outside the gene matches: 8. CDR3 size: 16 residues. In germline, CDR1 is MNHNY, CDR2 SVGAGI (reference sequence). The CDR3 spells CASNKYGTGNTGELFF. The DNA of the CDR3 is TGTGCCAGCAATAAATACGGGACAGGGAACACCGGGGAGCTGTTTTTT.